What follows are 26 T cell receptor beta chains derived from one specimen sequenced in a study of T cell responses to AZD1222 COVID-19 vaccine. Using immunoSEQ multiplex PCR, the repertoire was profiled, and TCRdb retains in-frame clones only, with some absent. The sample lists just under 150,000 clones, around 90% seen once, with 5% to 5.5% in the top ten. The starting material was peripheral blood, obtained 28 days after the second dose of the MenACWY control vaccine. The receptors here all came from an adult who received the MenACWY meningococcal vaccine as a control.

The V call is TRBV19, the J call TRBJ1-2, with D possibly being TRBD1 (6 bases). CDR3 size: 15 residues. V shed 3 bases and J shed 6 bases, with 17 bases lying between them. In germline, CDR1 is LNHDA, CDR2 SQIVND (reference sequence). CDR3 sequence reads: CASSIRGALVHGYTF. For the CDR3, the DNA is TGTGCCAGTAGTATTCGGGGGGCTCTTGTGCATGGCTACACCTTC.

The V and J genes are TRBV27 and TRBJ1-2, with D unclear. The CDR3 sequence is 17 residues long. V was cut by 0 bases and J by 0 bases, with 14 bases left in between. Per the germline V gene, CDR1 is MNHEY and CDR2 is SMNVEV (reference sequence). The CDR3 DNA follows: TGTGCCAGCAGTTTATCCTCCGCAGGATCCTCTAACTATGGCTACACCTTC. It is translated as CASSLSSAGSSNYGYTF.

A single count supports this clone. The chain has TRBV11-3 and TRBJ2-7, with TRBD1 as a possible D gene (5 bases). Trimming took 1 base from V and 5 from J, leaving 15 bases between them. The germline V gene encodes CDR1 SGHNT and CDR2 YENEEA. CDR3 size: 15 residues. The CDR3 nucleotides read TGTGCCAGCAGCTTAGGGGCAGGGTCGGACCACGAGCAGTACTTC. Amino acids: CASSLGAGSDHEQYF.

The V call is TRBV12-3 or TRBV12-4, the J call TRBJ1-2; 7 bases map to TRBD1. The CDR3 extends over 13 amino acids. The V segment lost 6 bases and the J segment 3 bases; nucleotides outside the gene matches: 4. This chain's CDR3 is CASSPDRDYGYTF. The CDR3 DNA sequence: TGTGCCAGCAGCCCAGACAGGGACTATGGCTACACCTTC.

DNA of the CDR3: TGCGCCAGCAGCGTAGACAGGTTCCTTTCACCCCTCCACTTT. Its translation: CASSVDRFLSPLHF. The chain uses TRBV4-1 and TRBJ1-6, with D possibly matching TRBD1 (6 bases). Trimming pared 5 bases from V and 9 bases from J, leaving 14 bases between. This CDR3 has 14 residues. Germline lookup yields CDR1 MGHRA and CDR2 YSYEKL.

V and J are TRBV7-9 and TRBJ2-7; D is perhaps TRBD2 (7 bases). The V end lost 1 base, the J end lost 2 bases, and 12 bases lay between the germline ends. CDR3 length: 15 residues. CDR1 and CDR2 (germline): SEHNR, FQNEAQ (reference sequence). The CDR3 bases are TGTGCCAGCAGCTTAGAGGGGGGGGGCCCCTACGAGCAGTACTTC. Translating it yields CASSLEGGGPYEQYF.

V is TRBV19 and J is TRBJ1-1; unclear D gene. The germline V and J ends were trimmed by 3 bases and 1 base, with 6 bases remaining between them. The CDR3 loop spans 13 amino acids. CDR1 is LNHDA, CDR2 SQIVND, per germline (reference sequence). CDR3 bases: TGTGCCAGTAGTATTTGGGAGAACACTGAAGCTTTCTTT. Translating it yields CASSIWENTEAFF.

This rearrangement joins TRBV7-2 to TRBJ1-4, with TRBD1 as a possible D gene (5 bases). Germline V gene data show CDR1 as SGHTA and CDR2 as FQGNSA. The CDR3 is made up of 12 amino acids. V lost 5 bases and J lost 10, with 11 bases in between. CDR3 bases: TGTGCCAGCAGCCCGGGGGACGCAAAACTGTTTTTT. Amino acids: CASSPGDAKLFF.

The chain has TRBV6-2 or TRBV6-3 and TRBJ2-7; 8 nucleotides agree with TRBD2. This CDR3 is built from 15 residues. Germline CDR1 MNHEY, CDR2 SVGEGT. Trimming cost V 4 bases and J 0 bases; bases outside gene matches: 5. The CDR3 sequence: CASSSPGGPSYEQYF. The DNA of the CDR3 is TGTGCCAGCAGTTCCCCGGGAGGGCCCTCCTACGAGCAGTACTTC.

The rearrangement uses TRBV12-3 or TRBV12-4 and TRBJ2-7; D is possibly TRBD1 (6 bases). This CDR3 contains 12 residues. V gave up 5 bases and J gave up 6 bases, with 11 bases separating them. The CDR3 spells CASSPTGFEQYF. In DNA, the CDR3 is TGTGCCAGCAGTCCAACAGGGTTCGAGCAGTACTTC.

This chain joins TRBV19 and TRBJ2-1; D is perhaps TRBD1 or TRBD2 (5 bases each). The germline CDR1 and CDR2 sequences are LNHDA and SQIVND (reference sequence). Trimming stripped 6 bases from V and 8 bases from J, with 14 bases between. This CDR3 is built from 13 residues. For the CDR3, the DNA is TGTGCCAGTAGCGGGACGTTGGGGGATGAGCAGTTCTTC. Translation: CASSGTLGDEQFF.

The chain uses TRBV29-1 and TRBJ2-1, with D hard to call. The CDR3 covers 12 residues. Trimming took off 6 bases at V and 9 bases at J, with 15 bases between the two ends. Germline values: CDR1 SQVTM, CDR2 ANQGSEA. In DNA, the CDR3 is TGCAGCGTAGGCCTTCCTAGTTCTGAGCAGTTCTTC. This encodes CSVGLPSSEQFF.

The genes are TRBV27 and TRBJ2-3; D is perhaps TRBD1 (6 bases). The CDR3 has 16 residues. Germline-derived CDR1 and CDR2 are MNHEY and SMNVEV (reference sequence). V lost 5 bases and J 1 base, leaving 16 bases between the germline ends. The CDR3: CASSPRRGPGTDTQYF. DNA of the CDR3: TGTGCCAGCAGTCCACGCAGGGGTCCCGGCACAGATACGCAGTATTTT.

This clone was recorded once. The chain combines TRBV5-4 with TRBJ2-1; TRBD2 matches 9 bases. The V gene's germline CDR1 is SGHNT and CDR2 YYREEE (reference sequence). This CDR3 has 15 residues. Trimming took 2 bases from V and 3 from J; bases not matched to a gene: 3. The CDR3 is CASSFSLAGYNEQFF. CDR3 bases: TGTGCCAGCAGCTTTTCACTAGCGGGCTACAATGAGCAGTTCTTC. Variable domain in full (rest from reference TRBV5-4 and TRBJ2-1): ETGVTQSPTHLIKTRGQQVTLRCSSQSGHNTVSWYQQALGQGPQFIFQYYREEENGRGNFPPRFSGLQFPNYSSELNVNALELDDSALYLCASSFSLAGYNEQFFGPGTRLTVL.

V gene TRBV4-3 combines with J gene TRBJ2-2; 8 positions match TRBD1. Looked up from germline, CDR1 is LGHNA and CDR2 is YSLEER. With 3 bases clipped from V and 0 bases from J, the junction kept 6 bases outside the gene matches. The length of the CDR3 is 17 residues. CDR3 residues: CASSQGPTGANTGELFF. The CDR3 region has the DNA TGCGCCAGCAGCCAGGGACCGACAGGGGCGAACACCGGGGAGCTGTTTTTT.

The V gene is TRBV9, the J gene TRBJ2-2; 10 nucleotides align to TRBD2. Trimming removed 4 bases from V and 4 bases from J; junction bases left unmatched: 7. In germline, CDR1 is SGDLS, CDR2 YYNGEE. The CDR3 has 16 residues. The CDR3 sequence: CASSLASGGRTGELFF. The DNA of the CDR3 is TGTGCCAGCAGCTTGGCTAGCGGGGGCCGCACCGGGGAGCTGTTTTTT.

The CDR3 sequence is CASSLQGNTEAFF. The CDR3 DNA reads TGTGCCAGCAGTCTTCAGGGGAACACTGAAGCTTTCTTT. The gene calls are TRBV2 and TRBJ1-1; TRBD1 might be the D (5 bases). This CDR3 has 13 amino acids. Trimming took off 5 bases at V and 1 base at J, with 8 bases between the two ends. Germline CDR1 SNHLY, CDR2 FYNNEI. The variable domain in full, with the rest retrieved from reference TRBV2 and TRBJ1-1, is EPEVTQTPSHQVTQMGQEVILRCVPISNHLYFYWYRQILGQKVEFLVSFYNNEISEKSEIFDDQFSVERPDGSNFTLKIRSTKLEDSAMYFCASSLQGNTEAFFGQGTRLTVV.

This clone was counted only a few times. J is TRBJ1-2 and V is TRBV14, with unresolved D. This CDR3 spans 13 amino acids. Germline V CDR1 and CDR2: SGHDN, FVKESK. V was cut by 4 bases and J by 8 bases, with 14 bases left in between. In DNA, the CDR3 is TGTGCCAGCAGCCCACGGTTTCTGGGAGGCTACACCTTC. This codes for CASSPRFLGGYTF.

CDR3 protein: CASSPLEGMNTEAFF. CDR3 DNA sequence: TGTGCCAGCAGCCCCCTGGAAGGGATGAACACTGAAGCTTTCTTT. This chain connects TRBV11-2 to TRBJ1-1; no clear D. Germline CDR1 is SGHAT and CDR2 is FQNNGV. V shed 5 bases and J shed 0 bases, with 13 bases lying between them. This CDR3 is built from 15 residues.

The count of this clone is one. The genes are TRBV5-1 and TRBJ1-2; 10 nucleotides align to TRBD1. This CDR3 comprises 15 residues. V shed 5 bases and J 3 bases; nucleotides not matched to a gene: 7. CDR1 SGHRS and CDR2 YFSETQ come from the germline V gene. The CDR3 coding sequence is TGCGCCAGCAGGGGGATGACAGGGGGCGACTATGGCTACACCTTC. Translation: CASRGMTGGDYGYTF.

This chain uses TRBV11-3 with TRBJ1-1; a weak D match, TRBD1 (6 bases). The V end lost 5 bases, the J end lost 0 bases, and 16 bases lay between the germline ends. Per the germline V gene, CDR1 is SGHNT and CDR2 is YENEEA. This CDR3 contains 16 residues. The CDR3 DNA reads TGTGCCAGCAGCGGCGACAGGTCCATCATGAACACTGAAGCTTTCTTT. It encodes CASSGDRSIMNTEAFF.

The rearrangement joins TRBV11-2 to TRBJ1-2, with D maybe TRBD1 (5 bases). Trimming stripped 5 bases from V and 3 bases from J, with 10 bases between. This CDR3 spans 13 amino acids. The germline V gene has CDR1 SGHAT and CDR2 FQNNGV. This CDR3 reads CASSPGTYYGYTF. The DNA for the CDR3 is TGTGCCAGCAGCCCGGGGACTTACTATGGCTACACCTTC.

The chain couples TRBV6-6 to TRBJ1-2; a weak D match, TRBD1 (6 bases). The ends were cut back, 1 base at V and 2 bases at J, with 8 bases in the middle. This CDR3 is built from 14 residues. Germline V lookup: CDR1 MNHNY, CDR2 SVGAGI (reference sequence). The CDR3: CASSYWRGNYGYTF. The CDR3 nucleotides are TGTGCCAGCAGTTACTGGAGGGGGAACTATGGCTACACCTTC.

The V call is TRBV30, the J call TRBJ1-2; 7 bases are shared with TRBD1. The CDR3 length is 14 residues. Trimming took 4 bases from V and 5 from J; bases not matched to a gene: 10. Germline V gene sequence: CDR1 GTSNPN, CDR2 SVGIG (reference sequence). CDR3 residues: CAWTGGDSRYGYTF. CDR3 DNA: TGTGCCTGGACTGGGGGGGACAGTAGATATGGCTACACCTTC.

The J gene is TRBJ2-5, the V gene TRBV11-3; D might be TRBD2 (6 bases). Germline CDR1 SGHNT, CDR2 YENEEA. The CDR3 is made up of 12 amino acids. The V and J ends lost 5 bases and 5 bases respectively, with 9 bases between them. The CDR3 sequence: CASSPREETQYF. Here the CDR3 DNA reads TGTGCCAGCAGCCCCCGGGAGGAGACCCAGTACTTC. Filled out from reference TRBV11-3 and TRBJ2-5, the complete variable domain reads EAGVVQSPRYKIIEKKQPVAFWCNPISGHNTLYWYLQNLGQGPELLIRYENEEAVDDSQLPKDRFSAERLKGVDSTLKIQPAELGDSAVYLCASSPREETQYFGPGTRLLVL.

The chain joins TRBV21-1 to TRBJ1-5. TRBV21-1 constitutes a pseudogene. This CDR3 region has 14 residues. The CDR3 DNA sequence: TGTGCCAGCAGTGGGGCCGAGGGTGGTCAGCCCCAGCATTTT. Translation: CASSGAEGGQPQHF.